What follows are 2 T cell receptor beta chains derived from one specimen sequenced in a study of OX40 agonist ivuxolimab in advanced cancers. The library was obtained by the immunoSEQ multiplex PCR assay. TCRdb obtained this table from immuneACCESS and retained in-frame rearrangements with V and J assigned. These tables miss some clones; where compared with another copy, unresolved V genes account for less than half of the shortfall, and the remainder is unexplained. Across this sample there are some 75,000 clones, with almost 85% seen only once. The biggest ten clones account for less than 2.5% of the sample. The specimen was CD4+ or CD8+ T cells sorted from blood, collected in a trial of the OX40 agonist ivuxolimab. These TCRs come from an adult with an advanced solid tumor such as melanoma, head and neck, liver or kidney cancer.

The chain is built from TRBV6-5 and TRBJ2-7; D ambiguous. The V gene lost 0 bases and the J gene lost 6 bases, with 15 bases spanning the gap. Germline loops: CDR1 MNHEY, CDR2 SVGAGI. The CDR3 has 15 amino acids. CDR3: CASSYSDEFFGEQYF. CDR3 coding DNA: TGTGCCAGCAGTTACTCGGACGAGTTCTTTGGCGAGCAGTACTTC.

CDR3 protein: CASSLSAYGYTF. CDR3 DNA sequence: TGTGCCAGCAGTTTATCTGCGTATGGCTACACCTTC. J is TRBJ1-2 and V is TRBV28; D remains unclear. Germline V lookup: CDR1 MDHEN, CDR2 SYDVKM. This CDR3 contains 12 residues. V dropped 1 base and J dropped 5 bases, with 5 bases sitting between them.